This T cell receptor (beta chain) was captured in a study of cytomegalovirus exposure and HLA in healthy donors. Across the whole study: The same platform was used for the 100 to 150 validation repertoires and the roughly 670 first-cohort repertoires, a later analysis reported.

Sequencing was performed with immunoSEQ multiplex PCR; in TCRdb, only in-frame clones are kept and a portion is missing. There are some 84,000 clones in the sample; about nine tenths occur only once, and around 2.1% lies in the top ten. About this clone itself: What it recognizes is unknown.

Study conclusions and caveats: Listed as cytomegalovirus-associated were 164 TCR beta chains.

The germline V gene encodes CDR1 SGHAT and CDR2 FQNNGV. V shed 6 bases and J shed 2 bases, with 18 bases lying between them. This CDR3 contains 16 residues. The source of this sequence is a man aged 25-45 years in good health and CMV-seronegative. The chain is built from TRBV11-2 and TRBJ2-3; tentative D call: TRBD2 (6 bases). The sequenced sample consisted of PBMCs. The CDR3 is CASSFNGGLDTDTQYF. In DNA, the CDR3 is TGTGCCAGCAGTTTCAATGGAGGGTTAGACACAGATACGCAGTATTTT.